These T cell receptor beta chains were read from a single sample in a study of metastatic and nonmetastatic thyroid tumors. TCRdb re-processed the PCR reads through MiXCR. The sample records around 64,000 clones, under 5% being singletons. The specimen was blood. The receptor source for this set is a female donor with papillary thyroid cancer or a benign thyroid nodule (not recorded which). Some clones in this sample may be carry-over from other donors' samples. The CDR3 runs from the conserved cysteine through the conserved F or W. Fields, in order: clone size, V gene, J gene, D gene, CDR3 protein, CDR3 DNA. A D gene is named only where the DNA matches it firmly. Some rows mark clone size as missing; the rest say once, few, many or name a class of expanded clone.

many,TRBV5-1,TRBJ2-4,.,CASPTDTNIDQYF,TGCGCCAGCCCCACGGATACGAACATTGATCAGTACTTC
many,TRBV18,TRBJ1-2,.,CASSGQANYGYTF,TGTGCCAGCTCGGGTCAGGCGAACTATGGCTACACCTTC
many,TRBV19,TRBJ2-2,.,CASGIYGMNTGELFF,TGTGCCAGTGGGATTTACGGCATGAACACCGGGGAGCTGTTTTTT
many,TRBV19,TRBJ2-3,.,CASSTQSGDTQYF,TGTGCCAGTAGTACGCAGTCGGGAGATACGCAGTATTTT
few,TRBV27,TRBJ1-5,.,CASSLWAVSNQPQHF,TGTGCCAGCAGTTTATGGGCCGTAAGCAATCAGCCCCAGCATTTT
.,TRBV6-2/TRBV6-3,TRBJ1-2,TRBD1,CASGKTPGQGRQGESYTF,TGTGCCAGCGGAAAAACCCCGGGACAGGGCCGGCAGGGGGAAAGCTACACCTTC
many,TRBV30,TRBJ1-5,.,CAWSKAGAHSNQPQHF,TGTGCCTGGAGTAAAGCAGGGGCCCATAGCAATCAGCCCCAGCATTTT
many,TRBV19,TRBJ2-7,TRBD1,CASRKGTGYAYEQYF,TGTGCCAGTAGGAAAGGGACAGGCTATGCCTACGAGCAGTACTTC
many,TRBV2,TRBJ2-2,TRBD1,CASSQQGAHTGELFF,TGTGCCAGCAGCCAACAGGGGGCTCACACCGGGGAGCTGTTTTTT
.,TRBV11-2,TRBJ2-5,.,CASSLLETQYF,TGTGCCAGCAGCCTACTGGAGACCCAGTACTTC
.,TRBV6-1,TRBJ2-5,TRBD2,CASSFGPFRAGGGETQYF,TGTGCCAGCAGTTTTGGGCCATTTAGAGCGGGAGGAGGAGAGACCCAGTACTTC
few,TRBV28,TRBJ2-2,.,CASSRTQNTGELFF,TGTGCCAGCAGCCGGACGCAGAACACCGGGGAGCTGTTTTTT
.,TRBV6-1,TRBJ2-3,TRBD1,CASSAWWQGATDTQYF,TGTGCCAGCAGTGCCTGGTGGCAGGGGGCGACAGATACGCAGTATTTT
many,TRBV20-1,TRBJ2-2,.,CSASLARGTGELFF,TGCAGTGCTAGTCTGGCACGTGGCACCGGGGAGCTGTTTTTT
many,TRBV5-1,TRBJ1-1,TRBD1,CASGTGMNTEAFF,TGCGCCAGCGGGACAGGAATGAACACTGAAGCTTTCTTT
once,TRBV27,TRBJ1-5,.,CASSSHLGTTQHF,TGTGCCAGCAGTAGCCACTTAGGGACGACCCAGCATTTT
many,TRBV6-1,TRBJ1-1,.,CASSFRTGGAFF,TGTGCCAGCAGTTTCCGTACGGGGGGAGCTTTCTTT
many,TRBV3-1,TRBJ2-3,TRBD2,CASSQRTSGSTDTQYF,TGTGCCAGCAGCCAGAGGACTAGCGGGTCCACAGATACGCAGTATTTT
many,TRBV5-6,TRBJ2-1,TRBD2,CASSFGGSSYNEQFF,TGTGCCAGCAGCTTTGGCGGGAGCTCCTACAATGAGCAGTTCTTC
many,TRBV5-1,TRBJ2-3,TRBD2,CASSLSGGFGAGTDTQYF,TGCGCCAGCAGCTTAAGTGGTGGTTTCGGAGCGGGAACAGATACGCAGTATTTT
many,TRBV29-1,TRBJ1-1,.,CSVEDQWGTGAFF,TGCAGCGTTGAAGATCAGTGGGGGACGGGAGCTTTCTTT
many,TRBV12-3/TRBV12-4,TRBJ2-7,.,CASNFANSEQYF,TGTGCCAGCAACTTCGCAAATTCCGAGCAGTACTTC